This T cell receptor beta chain was documented in a study of cytotoxic CD8 clonotypes in ibrutinib-treated CLL. Overall study: Outcomes included approximately 25 partial and 2 complete responses; after median roughly 69 months, roughly 14 stayed remitted and about twelve progressed.

The germline gives CDR1 SGHRS, CDR2 YFSETQ. V lost 5 bases and J lost 5, with 16 bases in between. This CDR3 has 14 amino acids. Sequenced by immunoSEQ multiplex PCR; TCRdb stores in-frame clones only, minus some. In the table there are over 150,000 clones, around 72% of which are singletons. This TCR was sampled from a human donor with chronic lymphocytic leukemia. V gene TRBV5-1 combines with J gene TRBJ1-2; D may be TRBD1 (6 bases). The specimen comprised PBMCs, sampled after 24 months of ibrutinib treatment. For the CDR3, the DNA is TGCGCCAGCAGTACGACCGGACAGCCTTATGGCTACACCTTC. It yields the protein CASSTTGQPYGYTF.